The 18 T cell receptor beta chains in this list originate from one sample, sequenced in a study of T cells in Graves' hyperthyroidism and ophthalmopathy. Template material for amplifying TCR beta CDR3 regions consisted of RNA transcripts. HTBI primers were the set used in a first-round RT-PCR of the TCR CDR3. One entry per CDR3 protein, called by TCRdb with MiXCR from the multiplex PCR reads. The table has roughly 650,000 distinct CDR3 sequences, around 15% seen once. The sample comprised blood. Every receptor here comes from a woman aged 40-49 years with Graves' ophthalmopathy.

This clonotype has more than one count but fewer than ten. The CDR3 loop is CASSPQKRTDTGELFF. CDR3 bases: TGTGCCAGCAGCCCCCAGAAACGGACAGACACCGGGGAGCTGTTTTTT. The chain carries TRBV7-9 and TRBJ2-2; perhaps TRBD1 as D (6 bases). The CDR3 is 16 residues long. Germline loops: CDR1 SEHNR, CDR2 FQNEAQ (reference sequence). V lost 5 bases and J lost 3, with 16 bases in between.

This clonotype appeared many times. J is TRBJ2-2 and V is TRBV6-1; D possibly corresponds to TRBD1 (6 bases). V dropped 4 bases and J dropped 3 bases, with 15 bases sitting between them. Germline loops: CDR1 MNHNS, CDR2 SASEGT. This CDR3 is built from 16 residues. The CDR3 region is CASSVLAGDDTGELFF. CDR3 nucleotide sequence: TGTGCCAGCAGTGTCCTCGCAGGGGACGACACCGGGGAGCTGTTTTTT.

The rearrangement uses TRBV5-1 and TRBJ2-1, with 8 bases that match TRBD1. The CDR3 contains 15 residues. Germline lookup yields CDR1 SGHRS and CDR2 YFSETQ. With 4 bases clipped from V and 1 base from J, the junction kept 4 bases outside the gene matches. The CDR3, as DNA: TGCGCCAGCAGCACGGACAGGGAGTCCTACAATGAGCAGTTCTTC. It specifies CASSTDRESYNEQFF.

The chain couples TRBV11-2 to TRBJ2-1; no reliable D call. From germline, CDR1 is SGHAT and CDR2 FQNNGV. This CDR3 spans 15 amino acids. The ends were cut back, 4 bases at V and 9 bases at J, with 19 bases in the middle. The CDR3 region has the DNA TGTGCCAGCAGCTCTCATTTGGCATCCAAGGGTGAGCAGTTCTTC. Translated, it gives CASSSHLASKGEQFF.

This clonotype was counted many times. This chain connects TRBV2 to TRBJ1-1; D ambiguous. The CDR3 spans 14 residues. V gave up 5 bases and J gave up 4 bases, with 14 bases separating them. CDR1 and CDR2 from the germline V gene are SNHLY and FYNNEI. The CDR3 sequence is CASSLISGTTEAFF. CDR3 DNA sequence: TGTGCCAGCAGTTTAATAAGCGGAACCACTGAAGCTTTCTTT.

The chain has TRBV29-1 and TRBJ1-1; 7 nucleotides line up with TRBD1. Trimming removed 6 bases from V and 3 bases from J; junction bases left unmatched: 7. Germline CDR1 is SQVTM and CDR2 is ANQGSEA. There are 13 residues in the CDR3. The CDR3 DNA reads as TGCAGCGTGACAAGACAGGGAGACACTGAAGCTTTCTTT. Its translation: CSVTRQGDTEAFF.

This clonotype was detected many times. The chain carries TRBV20-1 and TRBJ2-5, with no clear D. The CDR3 totals 14 residues. Germline-derived CDR1 and CDR2 are DFQATT and SNEGSKA (reference sequence). The V end was cut by 0 bases, the J end by 3 bases, with 11 bases between. CDR3 coding DNA: TGCAGTGCTAGAGATCCCCGGCTGGAAGAGACCCAGTACTTC. It yields the protein CSARDPRLEETQYF.

V gene TRBV28 combines with J gene TRBJ2-7; TRBD2 matches 7 bases. This CDR3 has 15 residues. Germline CDR1 MDHEN, CDR2 SYDVKM. V was pared by 2 bases and J by 2 bases, with 6 bases of the junction left unmatched. The CDR3 region has the DNA TGTGCCAGCAGTTTACTGCTAGCGGCGCCCTACGAGCAGTACTTC. Translating it yields CASSLLLAAPYEQYF. The full variable domain, with the rest looked up from reference TRBV28 and TRBJ2-7, is DVKVTQSSRYLVKRTGEKVFLECVQDMDHENMFWYRQDPGLGLRLIYFSYDVKMKEKGDIPEGYSVSREKKERFSLILESASTNQTSMYLCASSLLLAAPYEQYFGPGTRLTVT.

At least ten counts were recorded for this clonotype. V usage is TRBV10-3 and J usage is TRBJ2-1, with 9 bases identical to TRBD2. V lost 6 bases to trimming and J lost 6 bases; unmatched junction nucleotides: 9. Germline lookup yields CDR1 ENHRY and CDR2 SYGVKD. The CDR3 has 15 residues. DNA of the CDR3: TGTGCCATCAGCAATCTAGCGGGATACGGCAATGAGCAGTTCTTC. Amino acid sequence: CAISNLAGYGNEQFF.

This clonotype was observed at least ten times. The chain is built from TRBV3-1 and TRBJ2-7; D not certain. The CDR3 has 12 amino acids. Germline CDR1 and CDR2: LGHDT and YNNKEL (reference sequence). V lost 6 bases, J lost 0 bases, and 6 bases lay in between. CDR3 bases: TGTGCCAGCAGTAGGCACTCCTACGAGCAGTACTTC. It specifies CASSRHSYEQYF.

The CDR3 here is CASSVATGSISGNTIYF. The CDR3 DNA is TGTGCCAGCAGCGTAGCTACTGGCAGCATCTCTGGAAACACCATATATTTT. The rearrangement joins TRBV9 to TRBJ1-3; D gene ambiguous. The CDR3 is 17 amino acids. Trimming removed 0 bases from V and 0 bases from J, with 13 bases in between. Germline assignment: CDR1 SGDLS and CDR2 YYNGEE.

Many counts were recorded for this clonotype. The CDR3 sequence: CASSPSQGSYEQYF. As DNA, the CDR3 is TGTGCCAGCAGTCCCTCCCAGGGCTCCTACGAGCAGTACTTC. The chain combines TRBV28 with TRBJ2-7; weak D call: TRBD1 (5 bases). Trimming removed 5 bases at V and 0 bases at J, with 11 bases between. CDR1 and CDR2 from the germline V gene are MDHEN and SYDVKM. CDR3 size: 14 residues.

This clonotype was counted ten times or more. In nucleotides, the CDR3 is TGTGCCAGCAGCTTTTGGTCCGGCGAGCAGTACTTC. Translated: CASSFWSGEQYF. The chain employs TRBV11-2 and TRBJ2-7; D is ambiguous. Germline V gene lookup returns CDR1 SGHAT and CDR2 FQNNGV. With 3 bases removed from V and 6 bases from J, the gap between germline ends came to 9 bases. The CDR3 has 12 residues. Drawing the rest from reference TRBV11-2 and TRBJ2-7, the complete variable domain is EAGVAQSPRYKIIEKRQSVAFWCNPISGHATLYWYQQILGQGPKLLIQFQNNGVVDDSQLPKDRFSAERLKGVDSTLKIQPAKLEDSAVYLCASSFWSGEQYFGPGTRLTVT.

The chain carries TRBV20-1 and TRBJ2-1, with unresolved D. This CDR3 is built from 15 residues. V dropped 6 bases and J dropped 0 bases, with 15 bases sitting between them. In germline, CDR1 is DFQATT, CDR2 SNEGSKA (reference sequence). CDR3 bases: TGCAGTGCAAAAGCCCGGGCTAGCTCCTACAATGAGCAGTTCTTC. Protein sequence: CSAKARASSYNEQFF.

The gene calls are TRBV9 and TRBJ2-2; 9 positions match TRBD1. Per germline, CDR1 SGDLS and CDR2 YYNGEE. CDR3 length: 16 residues. V lost 1 base, J lost 3 bases, and 4 bases stayed unmatched. DNA of the CDR3: TGTGCCAGCAGCGTAACGGACAGGGGTCACACCGGGGAGCTGTTTTTT. This sequence encodes CASSVTDRGHTGELFF.

This clonotype was detected ten times or more. The rearrangement uses TRBV7-2 and TRBJ2-1, with D possibly being TRBD2 (6 bases). The germline V and J ends were trimmed by 2 bases and 8 bases, with 13 bases remaining between them. Per germline, CDR1 SGHTA and CDR2 FQGNSA. There are 14 residues in the CDR3. The CDR3 coding sequence is TGTGCCAGCAGCTTACCGGGAGAGTTGGATGAGCAGTTCTTC. This gives the protein CASSLPGELDEQFF.

This chain links TRBV19 with TRBJ1-5; 9 positions agree with TRBD1. Unmatched junction bases numbered 6, after V lost 5 bases and J lost 4 bases. The CDR3 spans 15 residues. The germline V gene encodes CDR1 LNHDA and CDR2 SQIVND (reference sequence). The CDR3 region has the DNA TGTGCCAGTAGTTTCGGACAGGGGTTAAATCAGCCCCAGCATTTT. Protein sequence: CASSFGQGLNQPQHF.

This sequence joins TRBV12-3 or TRBV12-4 and TRBJ2-2, with no clear D. V was cut by 6 bases and J by 7 bases, with 15 bases left in between. This CDR3 spans 14 amino acids. CDR3 amino acids: CASSLLLLGGELFF. The CDR3 DNA sequence: TGTGCCAGCAGCCTCCTGTTATTGGGCGGGGAGCTGTTTTTT.